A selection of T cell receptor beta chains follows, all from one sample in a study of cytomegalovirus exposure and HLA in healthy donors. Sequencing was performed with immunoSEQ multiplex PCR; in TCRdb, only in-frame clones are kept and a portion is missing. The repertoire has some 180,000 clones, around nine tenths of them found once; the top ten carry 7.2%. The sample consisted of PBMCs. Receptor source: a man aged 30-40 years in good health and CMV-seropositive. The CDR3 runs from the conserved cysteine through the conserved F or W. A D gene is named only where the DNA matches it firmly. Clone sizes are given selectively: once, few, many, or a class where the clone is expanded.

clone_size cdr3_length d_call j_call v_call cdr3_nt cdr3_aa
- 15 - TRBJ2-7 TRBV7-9 TGTGCCAGCCAAAATCTGGGACAAAGCTCCTACGAGCAGTACTTC CASQNLGQSSYEQYF
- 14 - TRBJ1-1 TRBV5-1 TGCGCCAGCAGCTTGGGGCTCCAGAACACTGAAGCTTTCTTT CASSLGLQNTEAFF
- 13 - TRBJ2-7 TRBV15 TGTGCCACCAGCAGAGACAGGGGAGGGGAGCAGTACTTC CATSRDRGGEQYF
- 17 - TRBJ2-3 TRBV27 TGTGCCAGCAGTATACTTTATCGGACCGCGGTCACAGATACGCAGTATTTT CASSILYRTAVTDTQYF
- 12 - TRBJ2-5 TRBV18 TGTGCCAGCTCACCAGGGTCAGAGACCCAGTACTTC CASSPGSETQYF
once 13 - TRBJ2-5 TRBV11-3 TGTGCCAGCAGCTTAGATAGGGCGCAGACCCAGTACTTC CASSLDRAQTQYF
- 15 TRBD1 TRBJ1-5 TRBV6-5 TGTGCCAGCAGTCCAGGGGGCTGGTACAATCAGCCCCAGCATTTT CASSPGGWYNQPQHF
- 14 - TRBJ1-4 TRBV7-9 TGTGCCAGCAGCTTAGGTTCCGGACAGGAAAAACTGTTTTTT CASSLGSGQEKLFF
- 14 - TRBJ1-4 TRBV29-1 TGCAGCGTTGAAGGGGGGGGCCTTAATGAAAAACTGTTTTTT CSVEGGGLNEKLFF
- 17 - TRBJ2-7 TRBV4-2 TGTGCCAGCAGCCAAGAGGGGGGCGGGACTGCGTCCTACGAGCAGTACTTC CASSQEGGGTASYEQYF
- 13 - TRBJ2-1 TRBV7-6 TGTGCCAGCAGCTTAGAAACTTACAATGAGCAGTTCTTC CASSLETYNEQFF
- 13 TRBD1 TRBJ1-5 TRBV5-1 TGCGCCAGCACAGGGACAGGGGGTCAGCCCCAGCATTTT CASTGTGGQPQHF
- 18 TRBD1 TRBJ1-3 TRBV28 TGTGCCAGCAGTTTACTCTACTCAGGGGGTGCCTCTGGAAACACCATATATTTT CASSLLYSGGASGNTIYF
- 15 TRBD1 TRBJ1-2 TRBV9 TGTGCCAGCAGCGTAGGCGGGGGACAGAGCTATGGCTACACCTTC CASSVGGGQSYGYTF
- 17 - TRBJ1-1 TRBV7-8 TGTGCCAGCAGCTTAGGACGTGGAGGGACTCCCGTGGGGGGAGCTTTCTTT CASSLGRGGTPVGGAFF
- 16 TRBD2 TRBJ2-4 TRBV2 TGTGCCAGCAGTGACACGGGCGGGGGGGTAGGAAACATTCAGTACTTC CASSDTGGGVGNIQYF
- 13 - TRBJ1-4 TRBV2 TGTGCCAGCAGGGCGTTGGTGAATGAAAAACTGTTTTTT CASRALVNEKLFF
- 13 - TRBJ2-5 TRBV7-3 TGTGCCAGCAGCTTAGACCGGAGAGAGACCCAGTACTTC CASSLDRRETQYF
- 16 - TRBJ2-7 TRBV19 TGTGCCAGTACTCAAGGCGGGGTCCGGGGTAAAAACGAGCAGTACTTC CASTQGGVRGKNEQYF
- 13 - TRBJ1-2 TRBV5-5 TGTGCCAGCAGCTTGGCGGGGAACTATGGCTACACCTTC CASSLAGNYGYTF
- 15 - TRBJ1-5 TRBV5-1 TGCGCCAGCAGCTTAGTATCAGGGTCGGAGCAGCCCCAGCATTTT CASSLVSGSEQPQHF
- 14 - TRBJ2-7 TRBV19 TGTGCCAGTAGAAAGGTAGGGGGCTCCTACGAGCAGTACTTC CASRKVGGSYEQYF
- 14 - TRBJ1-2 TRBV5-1 TGCGCCAGCAGCTCCGACACTACTAACTATGGCTACACCTTC CASSSDTTNYGYTF
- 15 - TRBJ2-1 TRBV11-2 TGTGCCAGCACCTTTGACAGGAGCTCCTACAATGAGCAGTTCTTC CASTFDRSSYNEQFF
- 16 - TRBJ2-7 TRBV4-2 TGTGCCAGCAGCCAAAATGCCGGGACGGGAGCCTACGAGCAGTACTTC CASSQNAGTGAYEQYF
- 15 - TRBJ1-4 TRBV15 TGTGCCACCAGCAGCAAAGGCGGATGGGGTGAAAAACTGTTTTTT CATSSKGGWGEKLFF
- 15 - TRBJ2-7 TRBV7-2 TGTGCCAGCAGCTTAGCGCATGGAGGGCCCTACGAGCAGTACTTC CASSLAHGGPYEQYF
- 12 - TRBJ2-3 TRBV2 TGTGCCAGAAGCGACCGCACAGATACGCAGTATTTT CARSDRTDTQYF
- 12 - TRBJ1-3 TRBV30 TGTGCCTGGTGGGCCGCTGGAAACACCATATATTTT CAWWAAGNTIYF
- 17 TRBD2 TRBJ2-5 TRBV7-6 TGTGCCAGCAGCTTAGAGGGCGTAGCTAGCGGGCAAGAGACCCAGTACTTC CASSLEGVASGQETQYF
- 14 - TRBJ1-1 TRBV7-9 TGTGCCAGCAGCTTAGTCAGGGGACTCACTGAAGCTTTCTTT CASSLVRGLTEAFF
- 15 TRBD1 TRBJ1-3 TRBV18 TGTGCCAGCTCCCCGGGACAGGGCAGCGGAAACACCATATATTTT CASSPGQGSGNTIYF
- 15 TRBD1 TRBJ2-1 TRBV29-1 TGCAGCGTTAGACTCAGGGGGCGAACGTACAATGAGCAGTTCTTC CSVRLRGRTYNEQFF
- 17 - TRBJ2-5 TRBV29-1 TGCAGCGTTGAAGATCGCTTGGGGACGAACGTACAAGAGACCCAGTACTTC CSVEDRLGTNVQETQYF
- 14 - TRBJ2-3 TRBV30 TGTGCCTGGAGTAGAGGGGGTGAGACAGATACGCAGTATTTT CAWSRGGETDTQYF
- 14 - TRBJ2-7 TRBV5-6 TGTGCCAGCAGCCCCGGGACACCCCCCTACGAGCAGTACTTC CASSPGTPPYEQYF